Listed below are T cell receptor beta chains from one sample, sequenced in a study of control samples from healthy donors and cancer patients. Only in-frame clones appear in the TCRdb table, and some are missing; sequencing was by immunoSEQ multiplex PCR. The sample includes about 190,000 clones, about 91% of them seen just once. Sample: blood. These receptors all stem from a man younger than 40 in good health. CDR3s include the opening cysteine and the closing phenylalanine or tryptophan. The order of the fields is clone size, V gene, D gene, J gene, CDR3 DNA, CDR3 protein. A D gene is named only where the DNA matches it firmly. The size of a clone is reported for some rows only, either as once, few or many, or as a class for expanded clones.

clone size: -
V gene: TRBV30
D gene: -
J gene: TRBJ1-3
CDR3 DNA: TGTGCCTGGACGGGGGGCCTCTCTGGAAACACCATATATTTT
CDR3 protein: CAWTGGLSGNTIYF

clone size: -
V gene: TRBV6-5
D gene: -
J gene: TRBJ2-3
CDR3 DNA: TGTGCCAGCCTCCGGGACCTAAGATCAGATACGCAGTATTTT
CDR3 protein: CASLRDLRSDTQYF

clone size: once
V gene: TRBV5-6
D gene: TRBD1
J gene: TRBJ1-2
CDR3 DNA: TGTGCCAGCAGCTTGGGACTTACAGGGGTTGGCTACACCTTC
CDR3 protein: CASSLGLTGVGYTF

clone size: -
V gene: TRBV11-2
D gene: -
J gene: TRBJ2-7
CDR3 DNA: TGTGCCAGCAGCTTAGTGGATATTGGCGAGCAGTACTTC
CDR3 protein: CASSLVDIGEQYF

clone size: -
V gene: TRBV19
D gene: -
J gene: TRBJ1-2
CDR3 DNA: TGTGCCAGTAGTCAAACGTCTCTCTCAGGGAACGGGGACGGCTACACCTTC
CDR3 protein: CASSQTSLSGNGDGYTF

clone size: -
V gene: TRBV3-1/TRBV3-2
D gene: -
J gene: TRBJ1-2
CDR3 DNA: TGTGCCAGCAGCCAACTTATTCAGGCGGGGGCGGTGAGGTATGGCTACACCTTC
CDR3 protein: CASSQLIQAGAVRYGYTF

clone size: -
V gene: TRBV7-9
D gene: TRBD2
J gene: TRBJ2-3
CDR3 DNA: TGTGCCAGCAGCCTAGCGGGGGCGGCAGATACGCAGTATTTT
CDR3 protein: CASSLAGAADTQYF

clone size: few
V gene: TRBV7-8
D gene: TRBD1
J gene: TRBJ2-7
CDR3 DNA: TGTGCCAGCAGCCGGCAATCTGGACAGGCGAAAGCCTACGAGCAGTACTTC
CDR3 protein: CASSRQSGQAKAYEQYF

clone size: -
V gene: TRBV5-1
D gene: -
J gene: TRBJ2-3
CDR3 DNA: TGCGCCAGCAGCACCACTACTAGCACAGATACGCAGTATTTT
CDR3 protein: CASSTTTSTDTQYF

clone size: -
V gene: TRBV29-1
D gene: -
J gene: TRBJ2-2
CDR3 DNA: TGCAGCGTTGAAGAAGACAGGTCTAAAACCGGGGAGCTGTTTTTT
CDR3 protein: CSVEEDRSKTGELFF

clone size: -
V gene: TRBV5-8
D gene: TRBD1
J gene: TRBJ2-6
CDR3 DNA: TGTGCCAGCAGCTTGTTCCAGGGGGCTTCTGGGGCCAACGTCCTGACTTTC
CDR3 protein: CASSLFQGASGANVLTF

clone size: -
V gene: TRBV3-1/TRBV3-2
D gene: TRBD2
J gene: TRBJ2-4
CDR3 DNA: TGTGCCAGCAGCCAAGATGATCTGGCGGGGGACATTCAGTACTTC
CDR3 protein: CASSQDDLAGDIQYF

clone size: -
V gene: TRBV18
D gene: TRBD1
J gene: TRBJ1-6
CDR3 DNA: TGTGCCAGCTCACCCATCCAGGGGACAGGGTATTCACCCCTCCACTTT
CDR3 protein: CASSPIQGTGYSPLHF

clone size: -
V gene: TRBV5-1
D gene: TRBD2
J gene: TRBJ2-3
CDR3 DNA: TGCGCCAGCAGCTTAAGCGGGGGGGCTACAGATACGCAGTATTTT
CDR3 protein: CASSLSGGATDTQYF

clone size: -
V gene: TRBV18
D gene: TRBD2
J gene: TRBJ2-3
CDR3 DNA: TGTGCCAGCTCAGCTCCGGGACTACTCTCCACAGATACGCAGTATTTT
CDR3 protein: CASSAPGLLSTDTQYF